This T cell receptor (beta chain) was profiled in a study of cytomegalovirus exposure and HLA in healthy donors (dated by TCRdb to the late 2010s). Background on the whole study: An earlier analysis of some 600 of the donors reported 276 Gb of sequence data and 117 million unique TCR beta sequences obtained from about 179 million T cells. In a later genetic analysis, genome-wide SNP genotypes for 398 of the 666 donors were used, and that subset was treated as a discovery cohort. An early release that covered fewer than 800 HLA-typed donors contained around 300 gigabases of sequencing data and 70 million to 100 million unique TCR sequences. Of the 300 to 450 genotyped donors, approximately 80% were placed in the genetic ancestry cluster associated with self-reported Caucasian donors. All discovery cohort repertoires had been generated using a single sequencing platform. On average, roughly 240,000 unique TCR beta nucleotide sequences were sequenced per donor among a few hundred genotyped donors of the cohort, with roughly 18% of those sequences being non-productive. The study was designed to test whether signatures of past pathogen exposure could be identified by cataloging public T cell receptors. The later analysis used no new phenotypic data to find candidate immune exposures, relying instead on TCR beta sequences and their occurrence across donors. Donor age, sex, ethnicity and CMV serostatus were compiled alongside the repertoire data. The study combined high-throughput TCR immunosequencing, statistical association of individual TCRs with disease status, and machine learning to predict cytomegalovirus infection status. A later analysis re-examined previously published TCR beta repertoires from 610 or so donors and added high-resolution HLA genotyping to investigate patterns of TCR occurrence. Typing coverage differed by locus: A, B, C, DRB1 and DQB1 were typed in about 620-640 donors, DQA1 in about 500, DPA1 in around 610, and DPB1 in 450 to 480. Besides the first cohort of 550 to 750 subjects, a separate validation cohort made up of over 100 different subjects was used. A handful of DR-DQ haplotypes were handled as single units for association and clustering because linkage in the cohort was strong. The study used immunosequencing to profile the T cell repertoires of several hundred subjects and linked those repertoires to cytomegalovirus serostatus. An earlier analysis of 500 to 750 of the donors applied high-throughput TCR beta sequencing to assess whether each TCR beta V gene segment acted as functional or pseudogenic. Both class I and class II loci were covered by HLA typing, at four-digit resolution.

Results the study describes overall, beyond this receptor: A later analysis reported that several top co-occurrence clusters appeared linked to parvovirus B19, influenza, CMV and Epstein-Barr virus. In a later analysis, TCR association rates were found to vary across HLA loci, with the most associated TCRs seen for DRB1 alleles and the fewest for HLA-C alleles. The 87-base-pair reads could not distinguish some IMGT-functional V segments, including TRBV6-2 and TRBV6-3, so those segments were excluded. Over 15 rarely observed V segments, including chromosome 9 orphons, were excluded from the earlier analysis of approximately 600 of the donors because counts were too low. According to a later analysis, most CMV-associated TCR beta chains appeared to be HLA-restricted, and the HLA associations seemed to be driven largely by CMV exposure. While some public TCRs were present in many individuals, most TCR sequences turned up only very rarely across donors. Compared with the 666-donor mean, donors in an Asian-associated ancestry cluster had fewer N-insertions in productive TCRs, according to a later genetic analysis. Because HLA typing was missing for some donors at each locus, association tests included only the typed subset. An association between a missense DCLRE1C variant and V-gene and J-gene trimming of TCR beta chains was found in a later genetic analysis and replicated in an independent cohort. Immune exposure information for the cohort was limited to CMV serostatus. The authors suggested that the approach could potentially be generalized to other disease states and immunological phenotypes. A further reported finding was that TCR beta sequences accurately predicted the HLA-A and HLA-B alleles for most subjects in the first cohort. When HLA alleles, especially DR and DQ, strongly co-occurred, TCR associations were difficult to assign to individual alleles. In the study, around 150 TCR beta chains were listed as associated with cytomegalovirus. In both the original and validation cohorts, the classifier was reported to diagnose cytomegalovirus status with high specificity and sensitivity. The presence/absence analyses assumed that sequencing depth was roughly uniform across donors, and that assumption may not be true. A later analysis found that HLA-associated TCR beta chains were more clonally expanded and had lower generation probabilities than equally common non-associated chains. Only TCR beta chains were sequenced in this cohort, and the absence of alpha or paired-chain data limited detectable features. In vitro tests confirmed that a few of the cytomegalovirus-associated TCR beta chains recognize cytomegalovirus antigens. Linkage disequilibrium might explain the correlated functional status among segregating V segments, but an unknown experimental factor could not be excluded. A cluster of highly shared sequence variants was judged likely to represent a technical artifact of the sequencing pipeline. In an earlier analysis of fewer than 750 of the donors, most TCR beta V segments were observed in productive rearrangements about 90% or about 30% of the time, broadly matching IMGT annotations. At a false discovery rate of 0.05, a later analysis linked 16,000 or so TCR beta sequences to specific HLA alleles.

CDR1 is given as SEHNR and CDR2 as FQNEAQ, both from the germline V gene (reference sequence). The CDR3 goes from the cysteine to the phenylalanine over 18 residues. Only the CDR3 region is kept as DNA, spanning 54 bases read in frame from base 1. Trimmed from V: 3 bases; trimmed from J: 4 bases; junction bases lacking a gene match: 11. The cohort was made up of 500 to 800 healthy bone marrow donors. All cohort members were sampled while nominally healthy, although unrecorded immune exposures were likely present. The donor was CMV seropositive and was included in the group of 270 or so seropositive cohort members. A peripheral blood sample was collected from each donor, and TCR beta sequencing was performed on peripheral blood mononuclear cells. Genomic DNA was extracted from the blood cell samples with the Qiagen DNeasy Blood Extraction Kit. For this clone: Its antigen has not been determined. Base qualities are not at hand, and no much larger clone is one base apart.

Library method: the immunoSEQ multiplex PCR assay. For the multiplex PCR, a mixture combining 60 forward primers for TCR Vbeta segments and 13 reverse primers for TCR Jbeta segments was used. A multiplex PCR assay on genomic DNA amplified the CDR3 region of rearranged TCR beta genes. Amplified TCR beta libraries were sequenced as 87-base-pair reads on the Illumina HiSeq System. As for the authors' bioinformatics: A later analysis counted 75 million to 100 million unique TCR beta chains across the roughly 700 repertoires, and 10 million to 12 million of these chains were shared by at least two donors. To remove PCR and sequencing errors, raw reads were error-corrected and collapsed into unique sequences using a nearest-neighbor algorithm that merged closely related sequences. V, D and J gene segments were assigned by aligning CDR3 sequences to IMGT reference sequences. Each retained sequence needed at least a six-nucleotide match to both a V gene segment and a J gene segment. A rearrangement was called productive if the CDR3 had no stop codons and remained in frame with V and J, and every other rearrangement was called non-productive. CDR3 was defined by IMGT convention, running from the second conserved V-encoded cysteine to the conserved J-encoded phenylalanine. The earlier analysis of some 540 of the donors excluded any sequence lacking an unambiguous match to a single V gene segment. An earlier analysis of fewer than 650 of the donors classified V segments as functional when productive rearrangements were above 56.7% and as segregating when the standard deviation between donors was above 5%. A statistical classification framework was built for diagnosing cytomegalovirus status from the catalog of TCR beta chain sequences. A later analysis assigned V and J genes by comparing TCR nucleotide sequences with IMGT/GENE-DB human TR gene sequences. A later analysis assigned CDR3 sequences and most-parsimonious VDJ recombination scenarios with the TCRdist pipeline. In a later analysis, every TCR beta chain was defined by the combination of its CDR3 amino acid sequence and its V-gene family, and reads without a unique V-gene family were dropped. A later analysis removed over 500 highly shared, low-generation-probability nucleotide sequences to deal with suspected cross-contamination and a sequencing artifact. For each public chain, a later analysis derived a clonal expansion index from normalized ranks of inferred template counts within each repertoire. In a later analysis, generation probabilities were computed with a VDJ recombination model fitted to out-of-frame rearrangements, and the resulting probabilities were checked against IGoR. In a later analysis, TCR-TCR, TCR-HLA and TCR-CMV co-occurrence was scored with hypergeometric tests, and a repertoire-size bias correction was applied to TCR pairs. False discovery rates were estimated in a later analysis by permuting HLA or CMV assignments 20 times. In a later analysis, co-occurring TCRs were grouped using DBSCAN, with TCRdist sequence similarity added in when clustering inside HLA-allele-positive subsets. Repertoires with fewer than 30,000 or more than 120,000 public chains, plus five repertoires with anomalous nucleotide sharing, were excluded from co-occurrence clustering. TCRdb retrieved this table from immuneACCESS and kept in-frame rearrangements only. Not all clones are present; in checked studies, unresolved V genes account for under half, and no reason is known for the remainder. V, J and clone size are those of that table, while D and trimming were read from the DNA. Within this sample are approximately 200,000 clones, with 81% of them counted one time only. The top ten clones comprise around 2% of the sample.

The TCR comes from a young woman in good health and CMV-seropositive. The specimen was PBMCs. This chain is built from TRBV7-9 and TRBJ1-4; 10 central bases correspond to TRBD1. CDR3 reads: CASSLGDRGTRVNEKLFF. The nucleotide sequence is TGTGCCAGCAGCTTGGGGGACAGGGGCACCAGAGTTAATGAAAAACTGTTTTTT.